The source of this TCR beta chain is a study of beta chain features in type 1 diabetes. In the study overall: Across all samples, about 110,000,000 sorted cells were examined. Study-wide findings and caveats: Sequencing used cDNA, and cells with high TCR expression could therefore be over-represented.

On this clone: Antigen: not known.

The authors reverse transcribed all of the isolated RNA, so sequencing captured expressed TCRB transcripts. Generated by immunoSEQ multiplex PCR, the TCRdb table keeps only in-frame clones and is missing some. Of about 240,000 clones in the sample, less than 35% were seen once. Sample: central memory CD4+ T cells from blood. This TCR was sampled from a man aged 30-40 years in good health.

Here the CDR3 DNA reads TGTGCCAGCATAGTGGGTTCAGGGGGTTACTACGAGCAGTACTTC. This sequence encodes CASIVGSGGYYEQYF. The rearrangement joins TRBV6-1 to TRBJ2-7; 7 nucleotides agree with TRBD1. CDR1 and CDR2 from the germline V gene are MNHNS and SASEGT. The CDR3 contains 15 residues. The junction had 12 bases not matched to a gene; V was cut back by 7 bases and J by 3 bases.